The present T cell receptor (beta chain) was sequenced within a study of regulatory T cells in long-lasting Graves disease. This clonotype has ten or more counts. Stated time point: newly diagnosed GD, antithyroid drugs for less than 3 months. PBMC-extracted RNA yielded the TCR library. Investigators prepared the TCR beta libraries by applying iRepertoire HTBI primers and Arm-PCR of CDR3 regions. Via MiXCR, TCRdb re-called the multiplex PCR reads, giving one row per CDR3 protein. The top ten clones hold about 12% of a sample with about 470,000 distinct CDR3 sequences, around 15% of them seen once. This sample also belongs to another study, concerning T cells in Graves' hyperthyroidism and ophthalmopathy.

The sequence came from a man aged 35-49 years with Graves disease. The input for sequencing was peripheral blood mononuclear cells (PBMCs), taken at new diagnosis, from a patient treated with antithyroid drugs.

CDR3 protein: CASSLEPGTGTDTQYF. CDR3 bases: TGCGCCAGCAGCTTGGAACCCGGGACAGGGACAGATACGCAGTATTTT. V and J are TRBV5-1 and TRBJ2-3; 9 bases line up with TRBD1. This CDR3 is 16 amino acids long. Trimming removed 0 bases from V and 3 bases from J; junction bases left unmatched: 5. Germline V gene data show CDR1 as SGHRS and CDR2 as YFSETQ.